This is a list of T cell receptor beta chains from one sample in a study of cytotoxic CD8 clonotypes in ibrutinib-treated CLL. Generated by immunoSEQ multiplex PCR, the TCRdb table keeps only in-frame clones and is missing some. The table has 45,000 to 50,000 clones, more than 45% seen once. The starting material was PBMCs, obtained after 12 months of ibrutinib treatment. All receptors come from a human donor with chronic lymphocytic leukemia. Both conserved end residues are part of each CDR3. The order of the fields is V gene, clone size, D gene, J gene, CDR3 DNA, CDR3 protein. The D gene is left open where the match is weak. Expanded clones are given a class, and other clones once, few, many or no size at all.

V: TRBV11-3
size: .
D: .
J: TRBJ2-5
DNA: TGTGCCAGCAGCTCCCAGGTGGCTGAGACCCAGTACTTC
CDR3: CASSSQVAETQYF

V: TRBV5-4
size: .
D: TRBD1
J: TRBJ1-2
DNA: TGTGCCAGCAGCTTCTGGACAGGGGACTATGGCTACACCTTC
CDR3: CASSFWTGDYGYTF

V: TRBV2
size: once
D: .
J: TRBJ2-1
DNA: TGTGCCAGCAGTGAAGAGACACAGTGGAATAATGAGCAGTTCTTC
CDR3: CASSEETQWNNEQFF

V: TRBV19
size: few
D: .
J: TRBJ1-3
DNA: TGTGCCAGTACAGGGCCTCTCTCTGGAAACACCATATATTTT
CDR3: CASTGPLSGNTIYF

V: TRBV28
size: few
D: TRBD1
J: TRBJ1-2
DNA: TGTGCCAGCAGGGGAGACAGGGGGCGCGGCTACACCTTC
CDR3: CASRGDRGRGYTF

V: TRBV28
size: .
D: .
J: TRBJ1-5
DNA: TGTGCCAGCAGTCAGAATGGCCCCGTGGGAGCTTACCAGCATTTT
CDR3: CASSQNGPVGAYQHF

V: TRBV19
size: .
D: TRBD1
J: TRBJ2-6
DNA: TGTGCCAGTAGGGGGACAGGGATCGGGGCCAACGTCCTGACTTTC
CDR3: CASRGTGIGANVLTF

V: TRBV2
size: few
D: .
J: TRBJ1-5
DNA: TGTGCCAGCAGGCCCGACGGGGACAATCAGCCCCAGCATTTT
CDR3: CASRPDGDNQPQHF

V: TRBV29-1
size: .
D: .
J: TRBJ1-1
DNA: TGCAGCGTTGAAGATGTGCAACTATACACTGAAGCTTTCTTT
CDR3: CSVEDVQLYTEAFF

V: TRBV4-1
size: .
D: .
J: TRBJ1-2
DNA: TGCGCCAGCAGCCAAGTTGGGGGTAACTATGGCTACACCTTC
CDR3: CASSQVGGNYGYTF

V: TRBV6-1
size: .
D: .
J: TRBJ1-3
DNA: TGTGCCAGCAGTGAACTTGGACGGGAGGGAAACACCATATATTTT
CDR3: CASSELGREGNTIYF

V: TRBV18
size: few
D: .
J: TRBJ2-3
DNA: TGTGCCAGCTCACCAAGAGGTGGGGGACTTGGCACAGATACGCAGTATTTT
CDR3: CASSPRGGGLGTDTQYF

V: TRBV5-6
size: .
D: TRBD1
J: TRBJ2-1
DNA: TGTGCCAGCAGCTTTGGGGACAGGGTATCTTACAATGAGCAGTTCTTC
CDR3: CASSFGDRVSYNEQFF

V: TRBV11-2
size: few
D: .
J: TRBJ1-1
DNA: TGTGCCAGCAGCTTGGGGGGGAACACTGAAGCTTTCTTT
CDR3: CASSLGGNTEAFF

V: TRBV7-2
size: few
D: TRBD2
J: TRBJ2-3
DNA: TGTGCCAGCAGACGGACTAGCGGGCGAGAAGATACGCAGTATTTT
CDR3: CASRRTSGREDTQYF